This T cell receptor beta chain stems from a study of response to subunit inactivated influenza vaccine. General study results and limits: It was suggested by the authors that few new T cells are recruited by each seasonal influenza vaccination.

The CDR3 is 14 amino acids. The V segment lost 3 bases and the J segment 9 bases; nucleotides outside the gene matches: 6. CDR1 is MNHEY, CDR2 SVGEGT, per germline. This clonotype was counted between two and nine times. The antigen remains unidentified. TCRdb independently ran MiXCR on the RT-PCR reads; one entry per CDR3 protein. This sample has hundreds of thousands of distinct CDR3 sequences, with about 12% found just once. The sample here was non-naive T cells sorted from PBMCs, taken approximately 15 days before vaccination. The chain combines TRBV6-2 or TRBV6-3 with TRBJ2-1; 9 positions agree with TRBD1. This receptor was taken from a man in his fifties or sixties who received an inactivated influenza vaccine. CDR3 residues: CASSYEQGATEQFF. CDR3 in DNA: TGTGCCAGCAGTTATGAACAGGGGGCGACTGAGCAGTTCTTC.